Listed here are 22 T cell receptor beta chains from one sample, sequenced in a study of identical twins. In TCRdb, the 5' RACE reads were re-called with MiXCR into one record per CDR3 protein. Of about 550,000 distinct CDR3 sequences in the sample, approximately 20% were seen once. These data are also associated with another study on yellow fever vaccine responses in identical twins.

Sequenced input: CD4+ T cells sorted from blood. The receptors were gathered from a woman under 30 in good health.

This rearrangement joins TRBV5-1 to TRBJ2-1, with D possibly being TRBD2 (7 bases). Trimming took 0 bases from V and 5 from J, leaving 15 bases between them. CDR3 length: 16 residues. Germline loops: CDR1 SGHRS, CDR2 YFSETQ. The CDR3 region is CASSLGRGAPDNEQFF. In DNA, the CDR3 is TGCGCCAGCAGCTTGGGTCGGGGGGCCCCTGACAATGAGCAGTTCTTC.

This chain uses TRBV20-1 with TRBJ2-1, with 8 bases identical to TRBD2. J gave up 5 bases and V 0 bases, and 6 bases lay outside the gene matches. CDR1 and CDR2 from the germline V gene are DFQATT and SNEGSKA (reference sequence). CDR3 length: 15 amino acids. The CDR3 DNA follows: TGCAGTGCTAGAGATCCCAGCGGGAGCGACAATGAGCAGTTCTTC. Its protein product is CSARDPSGSDNEQFF.

This clonotype occurred a few times. The rearrangement uses TRBV10-3 and TRBJ2-1; D tentatively fits TRBD1 or TRBD2 (6 bases each). The CDR3 is 17 residues long. Trimming left V 6 bases short and J 1 base short, with 19 bases between. Germline V CDR1 and CDR2: ENHRY, SYGVKD. CDR3 nucleotide sequence: TGTGCCATCAGCCGGACAGTTTATGGGGGGTCCTACAATGAGCAGTTCTTC. It specifies CAISRTVYGGSYNEQFF.

The chain combines TRBV3-1 with TRBJ1-1; D remains unclear. With 1 base removed from V and 2 bases from J, the gap between germline ends came to 8 bases. Germline CDR1 reads LGHDT; CDR2 reads YNNKEL (reference sequence). This CDR3 contains 14 residues. CDR3 bases: TGTGCCAGCAGCCAAGTCTCTTTAAACACTGAAGCTTTCTTT. This codes for CASSQVSLNTEAFF.

This chain connects TRBV10-3 to TRBJ2-7, with no clear D. This CDR3 region has 11 residues. The V and J ends lost 2 bases and 4 bases respectively, with 3 bases between them. Germline CDR1 is ENHRY and CDR2 is SYGVKD. CDR3 protein: CAISELYEQYF. The CDR3 region has the DNA TGTGCCATCAGTGAGCTATACGAGCAGTACTTC.

This clonotype came up a few times. The V and J genes are TRBV6-1 and TRBJ1-2, with no clear D. The CDR3 covers 14 residues. Between the trimmed V and J ends, which lost 5 bases and 4 bases, there was a span of 14 bases. The germline V gene encodes CDR1 MNHNS and CDR2 SASEGT. CDR3 residues: CASSLRPDLYGYTF. For the CDR3, the DNA is TGTGCCAGCAGTCTTCGTCCGGACCTCTATGGCTACACCTTC.

The chain has TRBV5-4 and TRBJ2-7, with D tentatively TRBD1 (5 bases). The V end was cut by 4 bases, the J end by 0 bases, with 8 bases between. The CDR3 covers 13 residues. CDR1 is SGHNT, CDR2 YYREEE, per germline (reference sequence). CDR3 residues: CASSPDISYEQYF. In DNA form, the CDR3 reads TGTGCCAGCAGCCCGGACATCTCCTACGAGCAGTACTTC.

This clonotype has ten or more counts. This chain links TRBV10-3 with TRBJ1-5, with unresolved D. Trimming cost V 10 bases and J 3 bases, with 10 bases left between them. The CDR3 spans 12 residues. CDR1 and CDR2 from the germline V gene are ENHRY and SYGVKD. CDR3 amino acids: CATAAPNQPQHF. CDR3 nucleotides: TGTGCCACGGCAGCGCCCAATCAGCCCCAGCATTTT.

This clonotype turned up a few times. This chain connects TRBV20-1 to TRBJ1-6; tentatively, D is TRBD1 (5 bases). The germline V gene encodes CDR1 DFQATT and CDR2 SNEGSKA (reference sequence). V shed 0 bases and J shed 7 bases, with 13 bases lying between them. The CDR3 loop spans 15 amino acids. CDR3 DNA sequence: TGCAGTGCTAGAGATACCGGGACGCAGAATTCACCCCTCCACTTT. It is translated as CSARDTGTQNSPLHF.

This clonotype was detected a few times. The chain couples TRBV7-6 to TRBJ2-1; weak D call: TRBD1 (5 bases). Trimming took 5 bases from V and 5 from J, leaving 16 bases between them. This CDR3 is built from 15 residues. In germline, CDR1 is SGHVS, CDR2 FNYEAQ. The CDR3 here is CASSQRQNSNNEQFF. CDR3 nucleotides: TGTGCCAGCAGCCAGAGACAGAACTCTAACAATGAGCAGTTCTTC.

V gene TRBV29-1 combines with J gene TRBJ2-7; tentatively, D is TRBD1 or TRBD2 (5 bases each). The CDR3 length is 14 residues. Germline CDR1 is SQVTM and CDR2 is ANQGSEA. The V and J ends lost 7 bases and 5 bases respectively, with 21 bases between them. The CDR3 nucleotides are TGCAGCGCCTTGATCGGGACCCTCCAGAACGAGCAGTACTTC. Amino acids: CSALIGTLQNEQYF.

The sample holds a few counts of this clonotype. The CDR3 region is CAVRGAGGIANTGELFF. In nucleotides, the CDR3 is TGTGCCGTTCGAGGAGCGGGAGGGATCGCGAACACCGGGGAGCTGTTTTTT. The chain couples TRBV10-3 to TRBJ2-2, with TRBD2 matching 10 bases. The CDR3 sequence is 17 residues long. Germline V gene sequence: CDR1 ENHRY, CDR2 SYGVKD. The trim removed 11 bases at V and 0 bases at J, leaving 12 bases unmatched.

The chain uses TRBV10-3 and TRBJ2-7; 9 bases line up with TRBD1. CDR1 and CDR2 (germline): ENHRY, SYGVKD. CDR3 size: 15 residues. V lost 5 bases and J lost 0; bases outside the gene matches: 5. The chain's CDR3 is CAISLGTGSSYEQYV. The DNA of the CDR3 is TGTGCCATCAGTTTAGGGACAGGGAGCTCCTACGAGCAGTACGTC.

The table lists this clonotype with a few counts. V is TRBV18 and J is TRBJ1-3, with D hard to call. Trimming took off 2 bases at V and 0 bases at J, with 8 bases between the two ends. This CDR3 has 15 amino acids. Germline CDR1 is KGHSH and CDR2 is LQKENI. The CDR3 protein is CASSPTESSGNTIYF. The CDR3 DNA sequence: TGTGCCAGCTCACCAACCGAGAGCTCTGGAAACACCATATATTTT. The complete variable domain, with remaining parts taken from reference TRBV18 and TRBJ1-3, reads NAGVMQNPRHLVRRRGQEARLRCSPMKGHSHVYWYRQLPEEGLKFMVYLQKENIIDESGMPKERFSAEFPKEGPSILRIQQVVRGDSAAYFCASSPTESSGNTIYFGEGSWLTVV.

V and J are TRBV20-1 and TRBJ1-2, with 9 bases matching TRBD1. Trimming took 6 bases from V and 6 from J; bases not matched to a gene: 8. The CDR3 is 13 amino acids. Germline lookup yields CDR1 DFQATT and CDR2 SNEGSKA (reference sequence). The CDR3 nucleotides are TGCAGTGCAGATGGGACAGGGAGGGATGGCTACACCTTC. Its protein is CSADGTGRDGYTF.

In this sample, this clonotype turned up a few times. This chain uses TRBV6-5 with TRBJ2-7; maybe TRBD2 (6 bases). V was pared by 6 bases and J by 7 bases, with 13 bases between. Germline V CDR1 and CDR2: MNHEY, SVGAGI. This CDR3 is built from 12 residues. CDR3 region: CASRTGSLEQYF. The CDR3 DNA reads TGTGCCAGCAGAACCGGGAGCTTGGAGCAGTACTTC.

The V gene is TRBV20-1, the J gene TRBJ2-5; no definite D call. The germline gives CDR1 DFQATT, CDR2 SNEGSKA (reference sequence). This CDR3 spans 12 amino acids. Trimming left V 3 bases short and J 4 bases short, with 9 bases between. The CDR3 is CSASNEVETQYF. In DNA, the CDR3 is TGCAGTGCTAGTAACGAGGTAGAGACCCAGTACTTC.

Only a few counts were recorded for this clonotype. The gene calls are TRBV4-1 and TRBJ2-5; 8 bases are shared with TRBD2. Germline V gene data show CDR1 as MGHRA and CDR2 as YSYEKL. V shed 1 base, J shed 2 bases, and the junction held 6 bases outside the gene matches. CDR3 length: 16 residues. In nucleotides, the CDR3 is TGCGCCAGCAGCCAAGGAGTCGGGGGGGCACAAGAGACCCAGTACTTC. Protein sequence: CASSQGVGGAQETQYF.

The rearrangement uses TRBV6-2 or TRBV6-3 and TRBJ2-5; TRBD2 matches at 7 bases. J was trimmed by 2 bases and V by 9 bases; bases with no gene match: 9. CDR3 length equals 14 residues. Germline CDR1 reads MNHEY; CDR2 reads SVGEGT. The CDR3 coding sequence is TGTGCCAGTACCGCTCTAGCGGAGCAAGAGACCCAGTACTTC. Its protein product is CASTALAEQETQYF.

In regard to this clonotype: Relative to the germline gene, one junction end is altered; a read error may explain this. The chain links TRBV27 to TRBJ2-1, with 11 bases identical to TRBD2. The germline CDR1 and CDR2 sequences are MNHEY and SMNVEV (reference sequence). The CDR3 sequence is 19 residues long. The CDR3 nucleotides read TGTGCCAGCAGCCGAACCCCCAGCTCGACTAGCGGGATTAACAATCAGCAGTTCTTC. Its translation is CASSRTPSSTSGINNQQFF.

This chain connects TRBV7-3 to TRBJ2-2; 8 bases map to TRBD2. The CDR3 totals 16 residues. The germline V gene encodes CDR1 SGHTA and CDR2 FQGTGA. The V segment lost 5 bases and the J segment 3 bases; nucleotides outside the gene matches: 8. The CDR3 sequence is CASSLGTSGHTGELFF. DNA for the CDR3: TGTGCCAGCAGCCTAGGCACTAGCGGACACACCGGGGAGCTGTTTTTT.

This chain joins TRBV3-1 and TRBJ2-7; TRBD2 matches 9 bases. CDR1 is LGHDT, CDR2 YNNKEL, per germline (reference sequence). The CDR3 sequence is 16 residues long. Losses at the gene ends were 6 bases for V and 3 bases for J; bases not matched to a gene: 12. CDR3 residues: CASSRLAALGFYEQYF. Written as DNA, the CDR3 is TGTGCCAGCAGTCGACTAGCGGCATTGGGTTTCTACGAGCAGTACTTC.